The 5 T cell receptor beta chains listed next were all sequenced from one sample in a study of cytomegalovirus exposure and HLA in healthy donors. The PCR employed 60 Vbeta primers together with 13 Jbeta primers. Sequencing was performed with immunoSEQ multiplex PCR; in TCRdb, only in-frame clones are kept and a portion is missing. The sample records some 100,000 clones, under 85% being singletons. Material for sequencing was PBMCs. Every receptor here comes from a woman between 50 and 59 years old in good health and CMV-seropositive.

V and J are TRBV29-1 and TRBJ2-3; TRBD2 matches at 9 bases. This CDR3 has 14 residues. CDR1 SQVTM and CDR2 ANQGSEA come from the germline V gene. V lost 5 bases and J lost 3; bases outside the gene matches: 6. The CDR3 reads CSVSLRGGTDTQYF. CDR3 nucleotide sequence: TGCAGCGTTAGCTTGCGGGGGGGGACAGATACGCAGTATTTT.

The rearrangement uses TRBV25-1 and TRBJ2-1; the D gene is possibly TRBD1 (6 bases). This CDR3 spans 14 amino acids. V lost 6 bases and J lost 3, with 12 bases in between. The germline V gene has CDR1 MGHDK and CDR2 SYGVNS. In nucleotides, the CDR3 is TGTGCCAGCAGCCCAGGACAGAGCTACAATGAGCAGTTCTTC. Amino acid sequence: CASSPGQSYNEQFF.

The rearrangement links TRBV5-1 to TRBJ2-7; D unclear. V was trimmed by 0 bases and J by 3 bases, leaving 7 bases between them. The CDR3 is 13 residues long. The germline gives CDR1 SGHRS, CDR2 YFSETQ. The CDR3 reads CASSLEYFYEQYF. DNA for the CDR3: TGCGCCAGCAGCTTGGAGTACTTCTACGAGCAGTACTTC.

The rearrangement joins TRBV5-1 to TRBJ2-7, with D tentatively TRBD1 (7 bases). Germline CDR1 reads SGHRS; CDR2 reads YFSETQ. The CDR3 has 14 residues. V dropped 0 bases and J dropped 4 bases, with 11 bases sitting between them. The CDR3 coding sequence is TGCGCCAGCAGCTTGGTGGCAGGGGGGTACGAGCAGTACTTC. Residues: CASSLVAGGYEQYF.

The chain has TRBV4-3 and TRBJ1-6; TRBD1 matches 7 bases. V lost 0 bases to trimming and J lost 10 bases; unmatched junction nucleotides: 6. The V gene's germline CDR1 is LGHNA and CDR2 YSLEER. The CDR3 runs 15 residues. In DNA, the CDR3 is TGCGCCAGCAGCCAAGATGAGGGGGCGCGATCACCCCTCCACTTT. Protein: CASSQDEGARSPLHF.